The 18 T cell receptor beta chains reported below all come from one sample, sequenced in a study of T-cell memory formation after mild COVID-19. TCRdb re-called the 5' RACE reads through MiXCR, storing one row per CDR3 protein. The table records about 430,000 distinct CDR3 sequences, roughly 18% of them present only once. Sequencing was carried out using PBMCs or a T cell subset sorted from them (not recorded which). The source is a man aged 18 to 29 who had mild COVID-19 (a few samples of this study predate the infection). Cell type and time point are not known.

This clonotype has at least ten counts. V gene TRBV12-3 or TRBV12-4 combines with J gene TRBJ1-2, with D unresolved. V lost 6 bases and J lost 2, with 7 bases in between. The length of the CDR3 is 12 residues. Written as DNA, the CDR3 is TGTGCCAGCAGCCCCCCCAACTATGGCTACACCTTC. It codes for CASSPPNYGYTF.

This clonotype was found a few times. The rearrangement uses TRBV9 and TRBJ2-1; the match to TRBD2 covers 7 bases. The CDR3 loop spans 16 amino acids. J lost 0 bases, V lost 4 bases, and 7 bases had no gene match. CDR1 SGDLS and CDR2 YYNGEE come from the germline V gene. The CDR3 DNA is TGTGCCAGCAGCCCCGACCTAGCGGTCTCCTACAATGAGCAGTTCTTC. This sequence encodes CASSPDLAVSYNEQFF.

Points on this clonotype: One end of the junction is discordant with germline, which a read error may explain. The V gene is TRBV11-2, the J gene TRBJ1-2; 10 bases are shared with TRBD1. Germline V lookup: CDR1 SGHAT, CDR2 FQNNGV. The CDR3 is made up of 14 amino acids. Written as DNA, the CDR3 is TGTGACAGCAGCCCGGACAGGGGGTCCTATGGCTACACCTTC. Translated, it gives CDSSPDRGSYGYTF.

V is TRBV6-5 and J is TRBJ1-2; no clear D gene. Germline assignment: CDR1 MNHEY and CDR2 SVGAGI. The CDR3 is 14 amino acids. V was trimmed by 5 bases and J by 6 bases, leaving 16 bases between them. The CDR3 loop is CASSMAGGFDGYTF. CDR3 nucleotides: TGTGCCAGCAGTATGGCCGGTGGGTTCGATGGCTACACCTTC.

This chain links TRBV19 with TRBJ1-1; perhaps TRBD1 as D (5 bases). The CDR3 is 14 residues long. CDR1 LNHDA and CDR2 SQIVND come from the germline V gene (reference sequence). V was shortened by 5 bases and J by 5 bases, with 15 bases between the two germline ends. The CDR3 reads CASSPEWGGTEAFF. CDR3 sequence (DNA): TGTGCCAGTAGTCCCGAGTGGGGGGGAACTGAAGCTTTCTTT.

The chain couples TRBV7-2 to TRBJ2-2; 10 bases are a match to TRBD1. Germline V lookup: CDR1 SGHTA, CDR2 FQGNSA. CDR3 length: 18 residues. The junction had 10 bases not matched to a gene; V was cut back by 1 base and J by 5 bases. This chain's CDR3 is CASSLDFLRGQGTGELFF. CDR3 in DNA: TGTGCCAGCAGCTTAGATTTCTTGCGGGGACAGGGGACCGGGGAGCTGTTTTTT.

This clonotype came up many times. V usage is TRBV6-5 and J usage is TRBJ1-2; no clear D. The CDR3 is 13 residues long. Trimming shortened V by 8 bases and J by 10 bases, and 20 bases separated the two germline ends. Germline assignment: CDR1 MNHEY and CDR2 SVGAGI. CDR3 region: CASVYGSPPLYTF. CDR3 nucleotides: TGTGCCAGCGTGTACGGTTCCCCCCCCCTCTACACCTTC.

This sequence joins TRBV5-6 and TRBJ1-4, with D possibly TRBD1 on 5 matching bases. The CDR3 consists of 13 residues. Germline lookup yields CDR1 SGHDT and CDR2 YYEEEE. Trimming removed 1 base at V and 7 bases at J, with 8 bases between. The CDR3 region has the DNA TGTGCCAGCAGCTTGCGGGGGTCTGAAAAACTGTTTTTT. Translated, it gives CASSLRGSEKLFF. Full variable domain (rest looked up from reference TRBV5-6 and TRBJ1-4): DAGVTQSPTHLIKTRGQQVTLRCSPKSGHDTVSWYQQALGQGPQFIFQYYEEEERQRGNFPDRFSGHQFPNYSSELNVNALLLGDSALYLCASSLRGSEKLFFGSGTQLSVL.

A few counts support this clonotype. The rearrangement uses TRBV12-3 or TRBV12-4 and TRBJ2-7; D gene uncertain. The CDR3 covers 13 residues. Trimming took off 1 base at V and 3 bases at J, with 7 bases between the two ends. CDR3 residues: CASSLGEIYEQYF. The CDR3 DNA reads TGTGCCAGCAGTTTAGGGGAAATCTACGAGCAGTACTTC.

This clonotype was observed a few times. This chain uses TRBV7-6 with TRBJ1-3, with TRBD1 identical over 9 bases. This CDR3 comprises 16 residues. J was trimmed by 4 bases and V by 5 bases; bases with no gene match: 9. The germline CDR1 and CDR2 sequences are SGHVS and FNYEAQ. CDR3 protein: CASSHGQGWDGNTIYF. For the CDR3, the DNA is TGTGCCAGCAGCCATGGACAGGGGTGGGACGGAAACACCATATATTTT.

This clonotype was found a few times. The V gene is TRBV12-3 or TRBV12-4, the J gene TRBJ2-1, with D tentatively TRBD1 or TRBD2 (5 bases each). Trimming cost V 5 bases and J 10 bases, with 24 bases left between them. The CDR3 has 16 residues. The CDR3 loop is CASSPRDGSDVGEQFF. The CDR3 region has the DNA TGTGCCAGCAGTCCTCGGGACGGGTCCGATGTCGGAGAGCAGTTCTTC.

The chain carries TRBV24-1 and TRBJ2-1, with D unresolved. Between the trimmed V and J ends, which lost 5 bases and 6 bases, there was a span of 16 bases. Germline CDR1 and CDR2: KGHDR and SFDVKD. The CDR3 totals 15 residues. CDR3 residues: CATSVDLEGGNEQFF. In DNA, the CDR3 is TGTGCCACCAGTGTTGATCTAGAAGGTGGCAATGAGCAGTTCTTC.

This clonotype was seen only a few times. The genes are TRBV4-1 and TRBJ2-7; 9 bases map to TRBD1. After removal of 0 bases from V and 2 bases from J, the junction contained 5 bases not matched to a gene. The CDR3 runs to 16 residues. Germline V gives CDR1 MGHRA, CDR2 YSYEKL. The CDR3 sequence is CASSQEFGTGPYEQYF. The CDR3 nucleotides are TGCGCCAGCAGCCAAGAGTTTGGGACAGGGCCCTACGAGCAGTACTTC.

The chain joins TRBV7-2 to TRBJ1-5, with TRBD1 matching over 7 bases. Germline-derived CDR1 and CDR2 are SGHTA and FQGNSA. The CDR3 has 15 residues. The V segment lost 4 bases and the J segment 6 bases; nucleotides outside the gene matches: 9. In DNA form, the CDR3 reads TGTGCCAGCAGCTCTTCGGGACAGATCTCTCAGCCCCAGCATTTT. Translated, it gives CASSSSGQISQPQHF.

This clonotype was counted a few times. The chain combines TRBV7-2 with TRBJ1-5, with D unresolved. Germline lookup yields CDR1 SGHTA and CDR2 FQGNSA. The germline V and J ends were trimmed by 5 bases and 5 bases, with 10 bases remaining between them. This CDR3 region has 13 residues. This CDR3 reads CASSPTAHQPQHF. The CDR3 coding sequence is TGTGCCAGCAGCCCGACGGCTCATCAGCCCCAGCATTTT. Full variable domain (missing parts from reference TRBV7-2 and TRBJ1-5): GAGVSQSPSNKVTEKGKDVELRCDPISGHTALYWYRQSLGQGLEFLIYFQGNSAPDKSGLPSDRFSAERTGGSVSTLTIQRTQQEDSAVYLCASSPTAHQPQHFGDGTRLSIL.

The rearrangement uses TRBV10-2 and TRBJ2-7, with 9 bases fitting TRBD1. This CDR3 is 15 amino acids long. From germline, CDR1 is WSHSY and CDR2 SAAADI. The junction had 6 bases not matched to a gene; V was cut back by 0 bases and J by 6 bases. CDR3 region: CASSESGTGFSEQYF. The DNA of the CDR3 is TGCGCCAGCAGTGAGTCAGGGACAGGGTTTTCCGAGCAGTACTTC.

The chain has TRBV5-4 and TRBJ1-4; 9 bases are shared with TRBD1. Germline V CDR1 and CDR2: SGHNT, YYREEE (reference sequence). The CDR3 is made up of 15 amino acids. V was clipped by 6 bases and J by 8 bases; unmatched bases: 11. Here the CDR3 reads CASNPGTGNREKLFF. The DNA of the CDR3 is TGTGCCAGCAACCCTGGGACAGGGAACAGGGAAAAACTGTTTTTT.

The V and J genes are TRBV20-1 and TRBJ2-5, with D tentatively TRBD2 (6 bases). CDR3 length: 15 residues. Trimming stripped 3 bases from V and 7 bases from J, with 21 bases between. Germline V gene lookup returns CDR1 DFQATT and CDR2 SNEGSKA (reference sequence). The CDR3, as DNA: TGCAGTGCTAGTCATAGCGGCGCCCGGAAGGGGACCCAGTACTTC. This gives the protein CSASHSGARKGTQYF.